This T cell receptor beta chain was recorded in a study of CD8+CD57+ T cells in acquired aplastic anemia. Study-wide context: The sorted CD4+ and CD8+ cells yielded an average approximately 3.3 ug of DNA. Healthy donor CD4+ cell samples had a mean of approximately 11 million reads.

The CDR3 totals 15 residues. The J segment lost 4 bases and the V segment lost 4 bases, leaving 8 bases of the junction unmatched. Looked up from germline, CDR1 is ENHRY and CDR2 is SYGVKD. There are many counts of this clonotype. Its antigen remains unidentified. General study points: Both patients and controls carried the same twenty-nine CD8+ CDR3 sequences. Patients did not significantly differ from controls in CD8+ Simpson's diversity.

TCR beta VDJ and CDR3 profiles were obtained from a genomic DNA template. From the reads, TCRdb called clonotypes with MiXCR, one entry per CDR3 protein. The table shows approximately 160,000 distinct CDR3 sequences, with approximately 40% occurring only once. The origin of this receptor is a human donor in good health. The sequenced sample was sorted CD4+, CD8+, or CD8+CD57+ T cells (not recorded which) from PBMCs. The rearrangement links TRBV10-3 to TRBJ2-7, with 9 bases matching TRBD1. The CDR3 loop is CAISGGQGTTYEQYF. The CDR3 DNA reads TGTGCCATCAGTGGAGGACAGGGGACAACTTACGAGCAGTACTTC.